This paragraph covers one TCR beta chain sequence. Researchers ran the PCR with 60 Vbeta and 13 Jbeta primers. Assay used: immunoSEQ multiplex PCR; TCRdb lists only in-frame clones, some missing. The sample shows fewer than 85,000 clones, less than 80% of them seen only once. This sample is part of a study of cytomegalovirus exposure and HLA in healthy donors. Trimming at V came to 7 bases and at J to 0 bases, leaving 4 bases not matched to a gene. This CDR3 contains 15 residues. Looked up from germline, CDR1 is MDHEN and CDR2 is SYDVKM. The V and J genes are TRBV28 and TRBJ2-7, with 12 bases lining up with TRBD2. This receptor was identified in a man aged 35 to 55 in good health and CMV-seropositive. Specimen: PBMCs. As DNA, the CDR3 is TGTGCCAGCAAAACTAGCGGGGGGAGCTCCTACGAGCAGTACTTC. Translated, it gives CASKTSGGSSYEQYF.